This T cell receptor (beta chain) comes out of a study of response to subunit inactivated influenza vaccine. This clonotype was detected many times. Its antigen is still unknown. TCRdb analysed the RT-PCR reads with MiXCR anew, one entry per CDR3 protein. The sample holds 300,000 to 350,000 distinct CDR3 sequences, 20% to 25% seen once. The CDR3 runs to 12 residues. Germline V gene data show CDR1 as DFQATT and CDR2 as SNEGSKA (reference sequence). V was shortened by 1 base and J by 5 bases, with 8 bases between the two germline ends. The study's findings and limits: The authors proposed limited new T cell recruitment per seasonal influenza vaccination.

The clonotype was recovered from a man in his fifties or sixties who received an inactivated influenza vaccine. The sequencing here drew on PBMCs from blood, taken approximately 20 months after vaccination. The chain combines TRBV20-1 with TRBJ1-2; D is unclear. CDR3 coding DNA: TGCAGTGCTAGAGCGGTTGAGTATGGCTACACCTTC. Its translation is CSARAVEYGYTF.